This T cell receptor (beta chain) came from a study of spatial heterogeneity in lung cancer. Documented time point: sample taken at primary tumor resection. Whole RNA obtained from tumor, nontumor lung or frozen PBMC underwent sequencing without sorting. About this clonotype: Its specificity is not known.

Study-wide findings and caveats: Expanded intratumoral alpha and beta TCR counts tracked tumor mutation counts.

Individual TCR cDNA molecules each bore their own unique molecular identifier. One entry per CDR3 protein, called by TCRdb with MiXCR from the 5' RACE reads. The sample contains about 9,200 distinct CDR3 sequences, approximately 8.1% of which appear only once. This TCR was sampled from a male donor with early-stage non-small cell lung cancer. Sequenced here: lung tumor tissue, sampled at surgery.

CDR3 bases: TGTGCCAGCAGTGATTCAGCAGCCGGTGAAAAACTGTTTTTT. As protein: CASSDSAAGEKLFF. The J gene is TRBJ1-4, the V gene TRBV27; D is ambiguous. V lost 5 bases, J lost 7 bases, and 14 bases lay in between. Germline CDR1 reads MNHEY; CDR2 reads SMNVEV (reference sequence). CDR3 length: 14 amino acids.